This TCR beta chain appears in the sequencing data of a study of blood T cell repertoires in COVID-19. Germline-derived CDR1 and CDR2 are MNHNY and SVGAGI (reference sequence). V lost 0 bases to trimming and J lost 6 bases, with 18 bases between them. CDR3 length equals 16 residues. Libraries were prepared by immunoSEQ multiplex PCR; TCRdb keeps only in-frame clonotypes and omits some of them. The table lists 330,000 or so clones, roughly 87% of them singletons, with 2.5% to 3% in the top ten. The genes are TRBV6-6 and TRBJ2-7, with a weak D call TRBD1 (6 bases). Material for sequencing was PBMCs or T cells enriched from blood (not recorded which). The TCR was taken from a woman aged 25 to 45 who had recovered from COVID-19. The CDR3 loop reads CASSYSHLRDTGEQYF. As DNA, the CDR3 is TGTGCCAGCAGTTACTCGCATCTAAGGGACACCGGCGAGCAGTACTTC.